This T cell receptor (beta chain) is from a study of T cell responses to AZD1222 COVID-19 vaccine. Study-wide findings and caveats: Females outnumbered males among donors, who were mostly white British; clonal diversity was possibly underestimated. Only a handful of people who got AZD1222 tested seropositive at baseline. Reports indicate that nearly half of spike-specific TCRs are directed at unmutated variant regions. Repertoire sampling happened only post peak T cell response.

Profiled with immunoSEQ multiplex PCR; TCRdb holds only in-frame clones, not every one. The sample lists 120,000 to 150,000 clones; about 92% were seen once. Note on this clone: Its antigen is as yet unknown.

V lost 9 bases and J lost 0, with 12 bases in between. Germline CDR1 reads MNHEY; CDR2 reads SVGAGI. CDR3 length: 13 amino acids. The specimen comprised peripheral blood, sampled on day 0 of MenACWY control vaccination. The source of this sequence is an adult in good health. The chain carries TRBV6-5 and TRBJ2-7; no definite D call. The CDR3 nucleotides are TGTGCCAGATTCCTCCGATGCTCCTACGAGCAGTACTTC. Protein product: CARFLRCSYEQYF.